These T cell receptor beta chains were read from a single sample in a study of OX40 agonist ivuxolimab in advanced cancers. The method was immunoSEQ multiplex PCR; TCRdb's version includes in-frame clones alone and lacks a portion of them. The table has around 38,000 clones, around 82% seen once. Here the sequenced sample was CD4+ or CD8+ T cells sorted from blood, taken in a trial of the OX40 agonist ivuxolimab. These receptor sequences come from an adult with an advanced solid tumor such as melanoma, head and neck, liver or kidney cancer. CDR3s include the opening cysteine and the closing phenylalanine or tryptophan. The order of the fields is clone size, D gene, J gene, V gene, CDR3 DNA, CDR3 protein. A D gene is named only where the DNA matches it firmly. A clone size is listed for some rows: how often the clone was seen (once, few, many), or a class if it is expanded.

NA TRBD2 TRBJ2-1 TRBV7-9 TGTGCCAGCAGCTTAGTTCGAGCGGGGAAGTGGGATGAGCAGTTCTTC CASSLVRAGKWDEQFF
NA NA TRBJ2-7 TRBV19 TGTGCCAGTAGTATAGTACTAGTCGGGATAAACGAGCAGTACTTC CASSIVLVGINEQYF
NA NA TRBJ1-3 TRBV7-2 TGTGCCAGCAGCTTACCTCCGGGAAACACCATATATTTT CASSLPPGNTIYF
NA NA TRBJ2-3 TRBV5-6 TGTGCCAGCAGCTTGGCAAGGAGGGGCAGCACAGATACGCAGTATTTT CASSLARRGSTDTQYF
NA NA TRBJ1-1 TRBV6-1 TGTGCCAGCAGGGTCGACTGGACCACTGAAGCTTTCTTT CASRVDWTTEAFF
NA TRBD1 TRBJ1-5 TRBV6-1 TGTGCCAGCATAAGAACCAGACAGGGGGATCAGCCCCAGCATTTT CASIRTRQGDQPQHF
NA TRBD2 TRBJ2-1 TRBV4-1 TGCGCCAGCAGCCAAATGGGACTAGCGGCCTACAATGAGCAGTTCTTC CASSQMGLAAYNEQFF
NA NA TRBJ2-2 TRBV6-5 TGTGCCAGCGACCCCGGGATAAACACCGGGGAGCTGTTTTTT CASDPGINTGELFF
NA TRBD2 TRBJ2-1 TRBV4-1 TGCGCCAGCAGCCAAGCCAGTAGACTAGCTGTCAATGAGCAGTTCTTC CASSQASRLAVNEQFF
once TRBD2 TRBJ2-7 TRBV27 TGTGCCAGCACTCTCCCCCCGACAGCGGGAGAGTCCTACGAGCAGTACTTC CASTLPPTAGESYEQYF